The T cell receptor beta chain described here comes from a study of cytomegalovirus exposure and HLA in healthy donors. Background on the study: An earlier analysis identified 95 million to 120 million unique TCR beta sequences in about 179 million T cells.

With V trimmed by 5 bases and J by 6 bases, 6 bases remained unmatched. CDR1 is MNHEY and CDR2 is SMNVEV in the germline V gene (reference sequence). The CDR3 covers 14 residues. PCR was performed using 60 Vbeta and 13 Jbeta primers. Clones were read by immunoSEQ multiplex PCR, and TCRdb kept only the in-frame ones, dropping some. The sample has 150,000 or so clones; less than 85% are singletons. General study points: Presence/absence analyses supposed approximately even sequencing depth among donors.

The table lists this clone with a few counts. Its antigen is unknown. When sampled, the donors appeared nominally healthy, though they likely had unrecorded immune exposures. This TCR was recovered from a man younger than 35 in good health and CMV-seropositive. Sequencing was carried out using PBMCs. J is TRBJ2-2 and V is TRBV27; 7 bases fit TRBD1. In DNA, the CDR3 is TGTGCCAGCAGTGTTACTCAGGGGGCCGGGGAGCTGTTTTTT. Protein sequence: CASSVTQGAGELFF.